This T cell receptor beta chain stems from a study of Tregs in tolerant kidney transplant recipients. About the study: The nonmyeloablative bone marrow transplants came from related graft donors, with transient mixed chimerism. Study-wide results and caveats: Antigen-driven expansion was suggested because donor-specific Tregs expanded more than all Tregs in tolerant patients.

Thawed PBMCs were FACS-sorted into unstimulated CD4+CD25+CD127- regulatory T cells, CD4+CD25- non-regulatory cells, CD4 and CD8 cells. Worth noting for this clone: What it binds is unknown. Sequencing ends 3 residues short of the CDR3 end; the germline J gene provides the rest.

Germline V CDR1 and CDR2: LNHDA, SQIVND (reference sequence). CDR3 length: 16 residues. Trimming removed 3 bases from V and 2 bases from J; junction bases left unmatched: 4. The data were produced by immunoSEQ multiplex PCR, yet TCRdb's version contains in-frame clones alone and is incomplete. This sample's clone table lists 50,000 or so clones. The chain is built from TRBV19 and TRBJ1-5; TRBD1 matches 10 bases. The sequences come from CD4+ T cells from blood, collected before the transplant. The TCR sequence derives from a human donor who received a combined kidney and bone marrow transplant. The CDR3: CASSMAGTGGNQPQHF. The CDR3 DNA, read in part, is TGTGCCAGTAGTATGGCCGGGACAGGGGGCAATCAGCCC.